This T cell receptor beta chain was profiled in a study of T-cell memory formation after mild COVID-19. On the study more broadly: TCR clusters were mostly donor specific. General study points: Second-wave clones with a day 37 peak had unconfirmed SARS-CoV-2 specificity. Researchers report contracting CD4+ clones mostly in CM and EM, with CD8+ clones in EMRA. There were some responding clones in pre-infection memory, which suggested that cross-reactive memory had joined.

This CDR3 region has 14 residues. Trimming removed 0 bases from V and 3 bases from J, with 12 bases in between. CDR1 SQVTM and CDR2 ANQGSEA come from the germline V gene. As concerns this clonotype: Its antigen is unidentified.

TCRdb reanalysed the 5' RACE reads using MiXCR and keeps one entry per CDR3 protein. The table has roughly 150,000 distinct CDR3 sequences, about 14% seen once. Material for sequencing was PBMCs or a T cell subset sorted from them (not recorded which). The origin of this receptor is an adult woman who had mild COVID-19 (a few samples of this study predate the infection). Cell type and time point are not known. V gene TRBV29-1 combines with J gene TRBJ2-7; the D is unclear. The CDR3: CSVEDFAEGYEQYF. The CDR3, as DNA: TGCAGCGTTGAAGATTTCGCGGAAGGCTACGAGCAGTACTTC.